This T cell receptor (beta chain) is from a study of blood T cell repertoires in COVID-19. Under the authors' procedure: Nucleated cell counts were estimated from reference gene primer amplification. Assay used: immunoSEQ multiplex PCR; TCRdb lists only in-frame clones, some missing. The DNA gave D and trimming, while V, J and clone size come from that table. The data show approximately 200,000 clones, with 80% to 90% seen just once and approximately 11% held by the top ten. This TCR was recovered from a human donor with active or convalescent COVID-19. The donor label of this sample is uncertain. The specimen sequenced was peripheral blood.

The CDR3 DNA follows: TGTGCCAGCAGCTTAACAAGCTACGAGCAGTACTTC. Its translation: CASSLTSYEQYF. This chain uses TRBV7-9 with TRBJ2-7; D remains ambiguous. Trimming took off 2 bases at V and 3 bases at J, with 5 bases between the two ends. The length of the CDR3 is 12 residues. Germline loops: CDR1 SEHNR, CDR2 FQNEAQ (reference sequence). Combining the CDR3 with reference TRBV7-9 and TRBJ2-7 gives the whole variable domain DTGVSQNPRHKITKRGQNVTFRCDPISEHNRLYWYRQTLGQGPEFLTYFQNEAQLEKSRLLSDRFSAERPKGSFSTLEIQRTEQGDSAMYLCASSLTSYEQYFGPGTRLTVT.